This T cell receptor beta chain was sequenced in a study of cytomegalovirus exposure and HLA in healthy donors. Study-wide results and caveats: The study flagged some 170 TCR beta chains as cytomegalovirus-associated.

The CDR3 contains 14 residues. Germline CDR1 and CDR2: SGHRS and YFSETQ. V lost 1 base, J lost 4 bases, and 2 bases stayed unmatched. The PCR ran on 60 Vbeta and 13 Jbeta primers. The assay was immunoSEQ multiplex PCR, and TCRdb's table has in-frame clones only and misses some. Of roughly 100,000 clones detected, 70% to 80% appear once; the ten largest clones hold 2.8%. About this clone: Its specificity is not known.

V is TRBV5-1 and J is TRBJ2-1, with 7 bases identical to TRBD1. Sequences were obtained from PBMCs. The source of this sequence is a female donor in good health and CMV-seronegative. The CDR3 DNA follows: TGCGCCAGCAGCTTGAGGGGACAGTACAATGAGCAGTTCTTC. Amino acids: CASSLRGQYNEQFF.